One sample yielded the 22 T cell receptor beta chains listed below, sequenced in a study of T cells after yellow fever vaccination. TCRdb ran MiXCR on the 5' RACE reads and lists one entry per CDR3 protein. The table lists 120,000 or so distinct CDR3 sequences, 7.2% of them singletons. The source material was CD4+ T cells sorted from PBMCs, sampled about 49 days after the first yellow fever vaccination. These receptors came from a man between 18 and 35 years old who received the YFV17D yellow fever vaccine.

Ten or more counts support this clonotype. The chain is built from TRBV12-3 or TRBV12-4 and TRBJ2-7, with D possibly called TRBD1 or TRBD2 (5 bases each). V gave up 1 base and J gave up 3 bases, with 10 bases separating them. The CDR3 totals 14 residues. The chain's CDR3 is CASSLGDGDYEQYF. For the CDR3, the DNA is TGTGCCAGCAGTTTAGGGGACGGGGACTACGAGCAGTACTTC.

Note on this clonotype: A much larger clone lies one base from this, so it may be a read error. This chain joins TRBV7-2 and TRBJ2-3; 7 nucleotides agree with TRBD2. The germline gives CDR1 SGHTA, CDR2 FQGNSA. This CDR3 contains 15 residues. The CDR3 region is CARSLTAGDTDTQYF. The DNA for the CDR3 is TGTGCCAGAAGCTTAACGGCGGGGGACACAGATACGCAGTATTTT.

This clonotype has a count of ten or more. The DNA of the CDR3 is TGTGCCAGCAGCCCACACCACGGGAACTACGAGCAGTACTTC. Translation gives CASSPHHGNYEQYF. The chain carries TRBV7-3 and TRBJ2-7, with TRBD2 as a possible D gene (5 bases). CDR3 size: 14 residues. The V gene's germline CDR1 is SGHTA and CDR2 FQGTGA. V lost 5 bases, J lost 3 bases, and 14 bases lay in between.

V gene TRBV7-2 combines with J gene TRBJ2-5, with D possibly matching TRBD1 (5 bases). Trimming left V 6 bases short and J 2 bases short, with 13 bases between. Germline loops: CDR1 SGHTA, CDR2 FQGNSA. The CDR3 is 14 residues long. The CDR3, as DNA: TGTGCCAGCAGGAGTGGACATCTACAAGAGACCCAGTACTTC. Translated: CASRSGHLQETQYF.

This clonotype was detected ten times or more. The chain carries TRBV25-1 and TRBJ2-7; D remains unclear. Germline V lookup: CDR1 MGHDK, CDR2 SYGVNS. The CDR3 is 16 amino acids. The germline V and J ends were trimmed by 1 base and 4 bases, with 17 bases remaining between them. This CDR3 reads CASSEWIAVRSYEQYV. Written as DNA, the CDR3 is TGTGCCAGCAGTGAATGGATAGCCGTAAGGTCGTACGAGCAGTACGTC.

This clonotype was found many times. The rearrangement joins TRBV4-2 to TRBJ2-3, with 9 bases that match TRBD1. The CDR3 consists of 13 residues. Germline values: CDR1 LGHNA, CDR2 YNFKEQ. V trimming: 10 bases; J trimming: 5 bases; junction bases outside the gene matches: 7. CDR3 DNA sequence: TGTGCCACCATGGACAGGGGCAAAGATACGCAGTATTTT. Encoded protein: CATMDRGKDTQYF.

This clonotype was observed many times. The V gene is TRBV4-2, the J gene TRBJ2-7; TRBD1 matches 9 bases. The germline V gene encodes CDR1 LGHNA and CDR2 YNFKEQ. CDR3 length: 15 residues. V was clipped by 4 bases and J by 4 bases; unmatched bases: 8. This CDR3 reads CASSLPGQGTYEQYF. The CDR3, as DNA: TGTGCCAGCAGCCTCCCGGGACAGGGAACTTACGAGCAGTACTTC.

This clonotype has a count of ten or more. The chain links TRBV6-1 to TRBJ1-1; D is undetermined. V lost 2 bases and J 1 base, leaving 8 bases between the germline ends. CDR1 is MNHNS, CDR2 SASEGT, per germline. The CDR3 is 14 amino acids. The CDR3 here is CASSERPRNTEAFF. CDR3 sequence (DNA): TGTGCCAGCAGTGAAAGGCCTCGGAACACTGAAGCTTTCTTT.

The chain couples TRBV4-2 to TRBJ1-1; no clear D. CDR3 length equals 17 residues. V dropped 3 bases and J dropped 0 bases, with 17 bases sitting between them. Germline CDR1 LGHNA, CDR2 YNFKEQ. The CDR3 reads CASSHQPVGIMNTEAFF. The CDR3 region has the DNA TGTGCCAGCAGCCACCAACCTGTGGGAATTATGAACACTGAAGCTTTCTTT.

The V gene is TRBV20-1, the J gene TRBJ2-6, with D possibly being TRBD1 or TRBD2 (6 bases each). There are 16 residues in the CDR3. CDR1 and CDR2 from the germline V gene are DFQATT and SNEGSKA (reference sequence). The CDR3 DNA reads as TGCTGTGTTCCAGAGGGGGGTAATTCTGGGGCCAACGTCCTGACTTTC. Translated, it gives CCVPEGGNSGANVLTF.

This clonotype was recorded a few times. The chain carries TRBV7-2 and TRBJ2-5; 16 nucleotides align to TRBD2. V shed 5 bases, J shed 3 bases, and the junction held 6 bases outside the gene matches. Germline loops: CDR1 SGHTA, CDR2 FQGNSA. This CDR3 spans 17 amino acids. The CDR3 region is CASSRVGTSGGEETQYF. In DNA form, the CDR3 reads TGTGCCAGCAGCCGAGTGGGGACTAGCGGGGGGGAAGAGACCCAGTACTTC.

The chain recombines TRBV20-1 with TRBJ2-7; TRBD1 matches 7 bases. V shed 6 bases and J 5 bases; nucleotides not matched to a gene: 7. The CDR3 is 12 amino acids. Per the germline V gene, CDR1 is DFQATT and CDR2 is SNEGSKA (reference sequence). CDR3 residues: CSAPQGVDEQYV. The CDR3 DNA sequence: TGCAGTGCGCCTCAGGGGGTGGACGAGCAGTACGTC.

This clonotype was counted many times. This chain connects TRBV30 to TRBJ1-2, with TRBD1 as a possible D gene (5 bases). Germline assignment: CDR1 GTSNPN and CDR2 SVGIG (reference sequence). Trimming removed 2 bases at V and 4 bases at J, with 8 bases between. The CDR3 extends over 12 amino acids. The CDR3 loop is CAWSRDGYGYTF. In nucleotides, the CDR3 is TGTGCCTGGAGTCGGGACGGCTATGGCTACACCTTC.

This clonotype has at least ten counts. The V and J genes are TRBV5-6 and TRBJ2-3; TRBD1 matches at 12 bases. The ends lost 3 bases at V and 6 bases at J; junction bases unmatched: 5. Germline V gene sequence: CDR1 SGHDT, CDR2 YYEEEE. This CDR3 is built from 15 residues. The CDR3 protein is CASSWDRGRGDTQYF. As DNA, the CDR3 is TGTGCCAGCAGCTGGGACAGGGGGCGCGGGGATACGCAGTATTTT.

The genes are TRBV3-1 and TRBJ1-6, with D uncertain. The V gene's germline CDR1 is LGHDT and CDR2 YNNKEL (reference sequence). The CDR3 length is 15 residues. V was shortened by 6 bases and J by 5 bases, with 14 bases between the two germline ends. DNA for the CDR3: TGTGCCAGCAGTCCGGCCCTAACGGATAATTCACCCCTCCACTTT. Residues: CASSPALTDNSPLHF.

This clonotype was counted only a few times. This chain connects TRBV7-2 to TRBJ2-3; possible D gene TRBD2, 6 bases. Trimming took off 6 bases at V and 0 bases at J, with 7 bases between the two ends. This CDR3 is 13 amino acids long. The germline CDR1 and CDR2 sequences are SGHTA and FQGNSA. This CDR3 is CASSGGSTDTQYF. DNA for the CDR3: TGTGCCAGCAGTGGGGGGAGCACAGATACGCAGTATTTT.

At least ten counts were recorded for this clonotype. The CDR3 DNA reads as TGTGCCAGCAGCCCTCGGGCAGCCTCCTACGAGCAGTACTTC. As protein: CASSPRAASYEQYF. The V and J genes are TRBV12-3 or TRBV12-4 and TRBJ2-7; D uncertain. This CDR3 contains 14 residues. V shed 6 bases and J shed 0 bases, with 12 bases lying between them.

This clonotype was seen at least ten times. The rearrangement links TRBV20-1 to TRBJ1-1; TRBD1 is a possible D gene (6 bases). V lost 3 bases, J lost 10 bases, and 12 bases lay in between. CDR1 and CDR2 (germline): DFQATT, SNEGSKA (reference sequence). This CDR3 contains 11 residues. The CDR3 DNA is TGCAGTGCTAGTGACGGAGGGGGAGCTTTCTTT. It encodes CSASDGGGAFF.

A note on this clonotype: A much larger clone is a single base away; this may be a read error. J is TRBJ2-2 and V is TRBV27; D gene unclear. The CDR3 runs 14 residues. CDR1 is MNHEY and CDR2 is SMNVEV in the germline V gene (reference sequence). DNA for the CDR3: TGTGCCAGCAGTTTATTGGGGAACACCAGGGAGCTGTTTTTT. Its protein is CASSLLGNTRELFF.

This clonotype was seen many times. The rearrangement joins TRBV7-9 to TRBJ2-5; TRBD1 aligns across 7 bases. The V and J ends lost 5 bases and 4 bases, in that order; junction bases with no gene match: 7. The CDR3 has 14 amino acids. In germline, CDR1 is SEHNR, CDR2 FQNEAQ (reference sequence). In DNA form, the CDR3 reads TGTGCCAGCAGCCTACAGGGGTCTGGAGAGACCCAGTACTTC. It codes for CASSLQGSGETQYF. The entire variable domain, with the rest obtained from reference TRBV7-9 and TRBJ2-5, is as follows: DTGVSQNPRHKITKRGQNVTFRCDPISEHNRLYWYRQTLGQGPEFLTYFQNEAQLEKSRLLSDRFSAERPKGSFSTLEIQRTEQGDSAMYLCASSLQGSGETQYFGPGTRLLVL.

This clonotype was counted only a few times. This sequence joins TRBV20-1 and TRBJ1-2, with TRBD1 identical over 9 bases. The CDR3 extends over 13 amino acids. The junction had 7 bases not matched to a gene; V was cut back by 3 bases and J by 8 bases. Per the germline V gene, CDR1 is DFQATT and CDR2 is SNEGSKA (reference sequence). The CDR3 DNA reads TGCAGTGCTAGTTCCGGGACAGGGAAAGGCTACACCTTC. The encoded protein is CSASSGTGKGYTF.

This clonotype was seen many times. V and J are TRBV29-1 and TRBJ1-2, with a possible D match to TRBD1 (5 bases). The CDR3 extends over 14 amino acids. V lost 1 base and J 2 bases, leaving 11 bases between the germline ends. CDR1 and CDR2 from the germline V gene are SQVTM and ANQGSEA. DNA for the CDR3: TGCAGCGTTGAAGTAGGGACGATCAACTATGGCTACACCTTC. Translation gives CSVEVGTINYGYTF.